These 9 T cell receptor beta chains were all obtained from the same sample, sequenced in a study of cytomegalovirus exposure and HLA in healthy donors. Assay: immunoSEQ multiplex PCR; the TCRdb copy retains only in-frame clones and omits some. Of some 330,000 clones detected, about nine tenths appear once; the ten largest clones hold roughly 0.8%. Sequenced sample: PBMCs. The receptor set was obtained from a woman aged 18-29 years in good health and CMV-seronegative.

The chain employs TRBV6-5 and TRBJ2-3; the match to TRBD1 covers 8 bases. The CDR3 totals 14 residues. Germline CDR1 MNHEY, CDR2 SVGAGI. The V and J ends lost 2 bases and 5 bases, in that order; junction bases with no gene match: 3. The CDR3 is CASSYTTGGDTQYF. As DNA, the CDR3 is TGTGCCAGCAGTTACACCACAGGGGGAGATACGCAGTATTTT.

This clone was counted only a few times. The sample has other DNA sequences that encode this CDR3 too. V and J are TRBV4-1 and TRBJ2-7; TRBD1 might be the D (6 bases). Germline CDR1 is MGHRA and CDR2 is YSYEKL. The V end was cut by 3 bases, the J end by 3 bases, with 9 bases between. This CDR3 has 13 amino acids. The CDR3 region has the DNA TGCGCCAGCAGCCATTTACAGGGCTACGAGCAGTACTTC. This encodes CASSHLQGYEQYF.

This chain connects TRBV11-2 to TRBJ2-7, with TRBD1 matching over 8 bases. Per germline, CDR1 SGHAT and CDR2 FQNNGV. This CDR3 is built from 15 residues. Trimming cost V 1 base and J 4 bases; bases outside gene matches: 6. The DNA of the CDR3 is TGTGCCAGCAGCTTAGGTACAGGGGGTCGGTACGAGCAGTACTTC. Translation gives CASSLGTGGRYEQYF.

This chain connects TRBV28 to TRBJ1-4; D is possibly TRBD1 (5 bases). The germline V gene has CDR1 MDHEN and CDR2 SYDVKM. CDR3 length: 14 amino acids. Trimming took 3 bases from V and 7 from J, leaving 12 bases between them. CDR3 amino acids: CASSFASRGEKLFF. In DNA, the CDR3 is TGTGCCAGCAGTTTCGCCTCAAGGGGTGAAAAACTGTTTTTT.

V gene TRBV13 combines with J gene TRBJ2-7; 9 bases fit TRBD1. After removal of 4 bases from V and 7 bases from J, the junction contained 5 bases not matched to a gene. Germline assignment: CDR1 PRHDT and CDR2 FYEKMQ (reference sequence). This CDR3 contains 13 residues. CDR3 DNA sequence: TGTGCCAGCAGCTCACAGGGGGCTGGGGAGCAGTACTTC. Its protein product is CASSSQGAGEQYF.

This chain joins TRBV27 and TRBJ2-1, with no clear D. The V end was cut by 4 bases, the J end by 0 bases, with 10 bases between. The CDR3 has 15 amino acids. Per germline, CDR1 MNHEY and CDR2 SMNVEV (reference sequence). CDR3: CASSYEDPSYNEQFF. CDR3 nucleotides: TGTGCCAGCAGTTATGAGGATCCCTCCTACAATGAGCAGTTCTTC.

The chain carries TRBV9 and TRBJ2-2; D is unresolved. There are 13 residues in the CDR3. Germline loops: CDR1 SGDLS, CDR2 YYNGEE. V was clipped by 2 bases and J by 2 bases, with 4 bases between them. CDR3 DNA sequence: TGTGCCAGCAGCGTCCCAAACACCGGGGAGCTGTTTTTT. This encodes CASSVPNTGELFF.

The V gene is TRBV5-6, the J gene TRBJ2-5, with D perhaps matching TRBD2 (5 bases). Trimming stripped 0 bases from V and 0 bases from J, with 9 bases between. Per germline, CDR1 SGHDT and CDR2 YYEEEE. The CDR3 covers 15 residues. This CDR3 is CASSLAGVYQETQYF. CDR3 sequence (DNA): TGTGCCAGCAGCTTGGCCGGGGTGTACCAAGAGACCCAGTACTTC.

The chain is built from TRBV7-2 and TRBJ2-5; maybe TRBD2 (5 bases). Trimming shortened V by 4 bases and J by 5 bases, and 20 bases separated the two germline ends. The germline CDR1 and CDR2 sequences are SGHTA and FQGNSA. The CDR3 has 16 residues. CDR3 residues: CASSSSTLAPGETQYF. The CDR3 nucleotides are TGTGCCAGCAGCTCCTCAACCCTGGCCCCGGGGGAGACCCAGTACTTC.